The 2 T cell receptor beta chains in this list originate from one sample, sequenced in a study of beta chain features in type 1 diabetes. Whole-study results and caveats: TCRB CDR3 length was moderately but significantly reduced in all four CD4+ subsets of Type 1 diabetes patients.

No antigen has been identified for these receptors. The investigators reverse transcribed all of the isolated RNA, so they sequenced expressed TCRB transcripts. The assay was immunoSEQ multiplex PCR, and TCRdb's table has in-frame clones only and misses some. The repertoire holds 500,000 to 800,000 clones, 9.5% to 15% seen once, with around 0.12% in the top ten. Sample: naive CD4+ T cells from blood. Receptors originate from a man under 40 with type 1 diabetes.

This clone was counted between two and nine times. This chain joins TRBV19 and TRBJ2-4, with 8 bases fitting TRBD2. V shed 1 base and J 1 base; nucleotides not matched to a gene: 3. Germline CDR1 and CDR2: LNHDA and SQIVND (reference sequence). There are 16 residues in the CDR3. The CDR3 DNA is TGTGCCAGTAGTATAGTGCGGGAGGCGGCCAAAAACATTCAGTACTTC. Translating gives CASSIVREAAKNIQYF.

This clone was seen a handful of times. J is TRBJ2-7 and V is TRBV29-1, with TRBD1 matching over 10 bases. In germline, CDR1 is SQVTM, CDR2 ANQGSEA. The J segment lost 1 base and the V segment lost 3 bases, leaving 3 bases of the junction unmatched. This CDR3 is built from 14 residues. The CDR3 nucleotides are TGCAGCGTTGAGGGGGGACAGGGGTCCTACGAGCAGTACTTC. Its translation is CSVEGGQGSYEQYF.